One sample yielded the 5 T cell receptor beta chains listed below, sequenced in a study of T cell responses to AZD1222 COVID-19 vaccine. Some clones are missing from TCRdb's copy, which holds only in-frame ones; the method was immunoSEQ multiplex PCR. The sample consists of tens of thousands of clones, approximately 86% of them appearing once. The starting material was peripheral blood, obtained 28 days after the second AZD1222 dose. The receptor set was obtained from an adult who received the AZD1222 COVID-19 vaccine.

The V gene is TRBV5-4, the J gene TRBJ2-7; maybe TRBD1 (5 bases). The CDR3 length is 14 residues. Trimming cost V 6 bases and J 7 bases, with 20 bases left between them. Per the germline V gene, CDR1 is SGHNT and CDR2 is YYREEE (reference sequence). The CDR3 spells CASKPDPAGKEQYF. In DNA form, the CDR3 reads TGTGCCAGCAAGCCGGACCCCGCAGGGAAGGAGCAGTACTTC.

V usage is TRBV5-1 and J usage is TRBJ1-1; 9 bases are shared with TRBD1. The CDR3 loop spans 16 amino acids. V shed 9 bases and J 0 bases; nucleotides not matched to a gene: 12. Germline values: CDR1 SGHRS, CDR2 YFSETQ. CDR3 protein: CAKPPGTGRMNTEAFF. CDR3 nucleotide sequence: TGCGCCAAGCCCCCCGGGACAGGGAGGATGAACACTGAAGCTTTCTTT.

The chain is built from TRBV27 and TRBJ2-7; TRBD1 might be the D (6 bases). Per the germline V gene, CDR1 is MNHEY and CDR2 is SMNVEV (reference sequence). This CDR3 is built from 14 residues. V lost 3 bases, J lost 6 bases, and 15 bases lay in between. The CDR3 here is CASSFRTLGAEQYF. In DNA form, the CDR3 reads TGTGCCAGCAGTTTCAGGACGCTGGGGGCCGAGCAGTACTTC.

The genes are TRBV5-4 and TRBJ2-2, with D unclear. CDR1 is SGHNT and CDR2 is YYREEE in the germline V gene (reference sequence). Trimming left V 10 bases short and J 2 bases short, with 12 bases between. There are 13 residues in the CDR3. The CDR3 nucleotides read TGTGCCGCAAGCTCCCCCAACACCGGGGAGCTGTTTTTT. This codes for CAASSPNTGELFF.

The chain uses TRBV27 and TRBJ2-7, with TRBD2 as a possible D gene (7 bases). Trimming removed 3 bases at V and 8 bases at J, with 11 bases between. Looked up from germline, CDR1 is MNHEY and CDR2 is SMNVEV (reference sequence). The CDR3 has 12 amino acids. In DNA form, the CDR3 reads TGTGCCAGCAGTTTCCGGGGGGCCAAGCAGTACTTC. This encodes CASSFRGAKQYF.